This TCR beta chain appears in the sequencing data of a study of T cells in pancreatic ductal adenocarcinoma. Notes on this clone: Its antigen remains unknown.

Assay used: immunoSEQ multiplex PCR; TCRdb lists only in-frame clones, some missing. The sample contains approximately 97,000 clones, 90% to 95% of which appear only once. Points from the study as a whole: Unique clonotypes were around 7.6-fold more numerous in blood than in tumor. This surgical cohort overrepresents the minority presenting with early-stage disease. Blood clonality (about 0.069) did not differ significantly from tumor (around 0.12). Comparisons of tumor and blood clonality may show falsely lower tumor diversity.

Surgery without prior neoadjuvant therapy was the treatment of the selected pancreatic ductal adenocarcinoma patients. The CDR3 is made up of 16 amino acids. Trimming pared 4 bases from V and 2 bases from J, leaving 16 bases between. Germline assignment: CDR1 LGHNA and CDR2 YSLEER. The chain combines TRBV4-3 with TRBJ2-3; TRBD1 is a possible D gene (5 bases). The sample comprised PBMCs. The receptor comes from a human donor with pancreatic ductal adenocarcinoma. CDR3 in amino acids: CASSPAAGSTTDTQYF. Written as DNA, the CDR3 is TGCGCCAGCAGCCCAGCCGCAGGGTCGACCACAGATACGCAGTATTTT.